This passage covers 24 T cell receptor beta chains from one sample sequenced in a study of identical twins. Each CDR3 protein is one row after TCRdb ran MiXCR on the 5' RACE reads. The table includes 600,000 to 850,000 distinct CDR3 sequences, roughly 18% detected once. A further study also used this sample, focusing on T cells expressing NK-cell markers.

The sample comprised PBMCs. The receptors come from a woman aged 18-29 years in good health.

This clonotype was detected ten times or more. The chain employs TRBV12-3 or TRBV12-4 and TRBJ2-3; weak D call: TRBD2 (5 bases). The CDR3 is 11 residues long. The germline V and J ends were trimmed by 8 bases and 6 bases, with 9 bases remaining between them. As DNA, the CDR3 is TGTGCCAGCGAGGGCCCGGATACGCAGTATTTT. Translated, it gives CASEGPDTQYF.

CDR3 bases: TGTGCCAGCACCATCCCGGGGGGAGCCGAGCAGTACTTC. Encoded protein: CASTIPGGAEQYF. The J gene is TRBJ2-7, the V gene TRBV12-3 or TRBV12-4; 7 bases match TRBD2. The CDR3 spans 13 residues. V shed 7 bases, J shed 6 bases, and the junction held 9 bases outside the gene matches.

V gene TRBV4-2 combines with J gene TRBJ2-3, with D uncertain. There are 18 residues in the CDR3. Trimming cost V 1 base and J 6 bases, with 23 bases left between them. Germline V gene data show CDR1 as LGHNA and CDR2 as YNFKEQ. The chain's CDR3 is CASSQVPAPLTDADTQYF. The CDR3 region has the DNA TGTGCCAGCAGCCAAGTCCCCGCCCCGCTAACCGATGCGGATACGCAGTATTTT.

CDR3 sequence: CASSSGLASADTQYF. The CDR3 coding sequence is TGTGCCAGCAGTTCAGGACTAGCATCCGCAGATACGCAGTATTTT. This rearrangement joins TRBV2 to TRBJ2-3; TRBD2 aligns across 8 bases. Germline-derived CDR1 and CDR2 are SNHLY and FYNNEI. CDR3 length: 15 residues. Unmatched junction bases numbered 8, after V lost 5 bases and J lost 4 bases.

This clonotype has just a few counts. V is TRBV12-3 or TRBV12-4 and J is TRBJ1-3, with D tentatively TRBD1 (5 bases). The CDR3 is 14 amino acids. Trimming shortened V by 6 bases and J by 0 bases, and 9 bases separated the two germline ends. In DNA, the CDR3 is TGTGCCAGCAGCGGAGGGACCTCTGGAAACACCATATATTTT. It yields the protein CASSGGTSGNTIYF.

This sequence joins TRBV3-1 and TRBJ2-5; TRBD1 matches 9 bases. After removal of 0 bases from V and 3 bases from J, the junction contained 5 bases not matched to a gene. This CDR3 contains 16 residues. Looked up from germline, CDR1 is LGHDT and CDR2 is YNNKEL (reference sequence). The CDR3: CASSQDSGTGKETQYF. CDR3 DNA: TGTGCCAGCAGCCAAGATAGTGGGACAGGGAAAGAGACCCAGTACTTC.

In this sample, this clonotype turned up many times. V usage is TRBV6-5 and J usage is TRBJ2-3; no definite D call. Germline assignment: CDR1 MNHEY and CDR2 SVGAGI. V shed 2 bases and J shed 2 bases, with 11 bases lying between them. The CDR3 runs to 15 residues. CDR3 nucleotides: TGTGCCAGCAGTTACCCGACTGAAAACACAGATACGCAGTATTTT. Its translation: CASSYPTENTDTQYF.

In this sample, this clonotype turned up a few times. V and J are TRBV10-3 and TRBJ2-7, with D maybe TRBD1 (5 bases). This CDR3 has 14 residues. V shed 3 bases and J shed 2 bases, with 11 bases lying between them. CDR1 and CDR2 from the germline V gene are ENHRY and SYGVKD. The CDR3: CAISERQGPYEQYF. DNA for the CDR3: TGTGCCATCAGTGAACGGCAGGGCCCCTACGAGCAGTACTTC.

V usage is TRBV6-5 and J usage is TRBJ2-7; the D is unclear. This CDR3 contains 14 residues. V was trimmed by 2 bases and J by 3 bases, leaving 11 bases between them. Germline values: CDR1 MNHEY, CDR2 SVGAGI. The CDR3 nucleotides are TGTGCCAGCAGTTACGCGGCAGATCACTACGAGCAGTACTTC. Protein: CASSYAADHYEQYF.

The chain links TRBV29-1 to TRBJ1-1, with D perhaps matching TRBD1 (5 bases). Per germline, CDR1 SQVTM and CDR2 ANQGSEA. The CDR3 contains 12 residues. The CDR3 DNA follows: TGCACCTCCCGGACATCGAACACTGAAGCTTTCTTT. Its translation: CTSRTSNTEAFF.

The sample holds a few counts of this clonotype. This sequence joins TRBV20-1 and TRBJ2-3, with 11 bases identical to TRBD2. Per the germline V gene, CDR1 is DFQATT and CDR2 is SNEGSKA (reference sequence). The CDR3 length is 16 residues. Trimming took 3 bases from V and 5 from J; bases not matched to a gene: 10. The CDR3 loop reads CSARKVLAGGLDTQYF. CDR3 nucleotides: TGCAGTGCTAGGAAAGTCCTAGCGGGAGGATTAGATACGCAGTATTTT.

This chain uses TRBV7-9 with TRBJ2-1; TRBD1 is a possible D gene (6 bases). The CDR3 is 16 amino acids. Germline loops: CDR1 SEHNR, CDR2 FQNEAQ (reference sequence). Trimming shortened V by 5 bases and J by 7 bases, and 21 bases separated the two germline ends. In DNA form, the CDR3 reads TGTGCCAGCAGCCCCCGGACAGCGTCTTACGTAAATGAGCAGTTCTTC. Translation: CASSPRTASYVNEQFF.

This clonotype was seen more than once but under ten times. CDR3 nucleotides: TGTGCCAGCAGCACGAATAGCGGGGGGGACAATGAGCAGTTCTTC. This encodes CASSTNSGGDNEQFF. The chain uses TRBV7-3 and TRBJ2-1, with 11 bases lining up with TRBD2. With 5 bases clipped from V and 5 bases from J, the junction kept 5 bases outside the gene matches. In germline, CDR1 is SGHTA, CDR2 FQGTGA. The CDR3 spans 15 residues. The entire variable domain, with the rest obtained from reference TRBV7-3 and TRBJ2-1, is as follows: GAGVSQTPSNKVTEKGKYVELRCDPISGHTALYWYRQSLGQGPEFLIYFQGTGAADDSGLPNDRFFAVRPEGSVSTLKIQRTERGDSAVYLCASSTNSGGDNEQFFGPGTRLTVL.

This clonotype is termed medium-sized (0.01 to 0.1%). The genes are TRBV20-1 and TRBJ1-5, with a tentative D call TRBD1 (5 bases). Germline V gives CDR1 DFQATT, CDR2 SNEGSKA (reference sequence). This CDR3 comprises 14 residues. The V gene lost 0 bases and the J gene lost 2 bases, with 8 bases spanning the gap. CDR3 nucleotides: TGCAGTGCTAGAGATCTCAGGGGCAATCAGCCCCAGCATTTT. Translating gives CSARDLRGNQPQHF.

The chain joins TRBV20-1 to TRBJ2-7, with D tentatively TRBD1 (6 bases). The germline gives CDR1 DFQATT, CDR2 SNEGSKA (reference sequence). Trimming stripped 3 bases from V and 2 bases from J, with 11 bases between. The CDR3 sequence is 13 residues long. For the CDR3, the DNA is TGCAGTGCTAGGGGAGAGGGGGCCTACGAGCAGTACTTC. Encoded protein: CSARGEGAYEQYF.

This clonotype turned up a few times. V gene TRBV12-3 or TRBV12-4 combines with J gene TRBJ1-1; possible D gene TRBD1, 6 bases. Trimming pared 5 bases from V and 6 bases from J, leaving 19 bases between. The length of the CDR3 is 15 residues. The CDR3 DNA sequence: TGTGCCAGCAGTCCAGCAGGGGAGAAGGACTCTGAAGCTTTCTTT. Its protein product is CASSPAGEKDSEAFF.

This clonotype was seen many times. The V gene is TRBV6-5, the J gene TRBJ2-7; TRBD1 agrees at 9 bases. The germline V gene encodes CDR1 MNHEY and CDR2 SVGAGI. CDR3 length: 12 residues. Unmatched junction bases numbered 2, after V lost 6 bases and J lost 5 bases. The CDR3 DNA follows: TGTGCCAGCAGCAGGACAGGGGACGAGCAGTACTTC. Residues: CASSRTGDEQYF.

This clonotype was counted a few times. The chain uses TRBV5-1 and TRBJ2-7; D gene ambiguous. The CDR3 spans 14 residues. The germline V gene encodes CDR1 SGHRS and CDR2 YFSETQ. V shed 0 bases and J shed 5 bases, with 12 bases lying between them. The CDR3 spells CASSLDRADDEQYF. CDR3 bases: TGCGCCAGCAGCTTGGATAGGGCCGACGACGAGCAGTACTTC. Full variable domain (outside the CDR3, taken from reference TRBV5-1 and TRBJ2-7): KAGVTQTPRYLIKTRGQQVTLSCSPISGHRSVSWYQQTPGQGLQFLFEYFSETQRNKGNFPGRFSGRQFSNSRSEMNVSTLELGDSALYLCASSLDRADDEQYFGPGTRLTVT.

There are many counts of this clonotype. The rearrangement joins TRBV5-1 to TRBJ1-6; 9 bases are a match to TRBD1. Germline V gene data show CDR1 as SGHRS and CDR2 as YFSETQ. The length of the CDR3 is 14 residues. V trimming: 4 bases; J trimming: 7 bases; junction bases outside the gene matches: 3. The CDR3 nucleotides read TGCGCCAGCAGCCGGGACAGGGCGAATTCACCCCTCCACTTT. It codes for CASSRDRANSPLHF.

In this sample, this clonotype turned up a few times. The V and J genes are TRBV20-1 and TRBJ2-5; D is unclear. The CDR3 length is 13 residues. V lost 4 bases, J lost 4 bases, and 13 bases lay in between. CDR1 and CDR2 from the germline V gene are DFQATT and SNEGSKA (reference sequence). The CDR3, as DNA: TGCAGTGCTATATTCCCGACGGGAGAGACCCAGTACTTC. Translating it yields CSAIFPTGETQYF.

V usage is TRBV5-1 and J usage is TRBJ2-3; 9 positions match TRBD2. The CDR3 runs 16 residues. V lost 2 bases and J lost 4; bases outside the gene matches: 8. CDR1 is SGHRS and CDR2 is YFSETQ in the germline V gene. The CDR3 loop is CASSLGSGGFADTQYF. For the CDR3, the DNA is TGCGCCAGCAGCTTAGGGAGCGGGGGGTTCGCAGATACGCAGTATTTT.

This chain uses TRBV7-2 with TRBJ2-4; TRBD1 might be the D (5 bases). This CDR3 is 17 amino acids long. Trimming shortened V by 5 bases and J by 0 bases, and 17 bases separated the two germline ends. Germline V gene lookup returns CDR1 SGHTA and CDR2 FQGNSA. The CDR3 protein is CASSPARQLRAKNIQYF. The DNA of the CDR3 is TGTGCCAGCAGCCCGGCCCGACAGTTAAGAGCCAAAAACATTCAGTACTTC. Drawing the rest from reference TRBV7-2 and TRBJ2-4, the complete variable domain is GAGVSQSPSNKVTEKGKDVELRCDPISGHTALYWYRQSLGQGLEFLIYFQGNSAPDKSGLPSDRFSAERTGGSVSTLTIQRTQQEDSAVYLCASSPARQLRAKNIQYFGAGTRLSVL.

The V gene is TRBV6-1, the J gene TRBJ1-1; 8 nucleotides line up with TRBD1. The V and J ends lost 6 bases and 3 bases, in that order; junction bases with no gene match: 6. Germline-derived CDR1 and CDR2 are MNHNS and SASEGT. This CDR3 is built from 14 residues. The CDR3 spells CASSRQGPDTEAFF. The CDR3 bases are TGTGCCAGCAGCCGACAGGGGCCGGACACTGAAGCTTTCTTT.

V gene TRBV5-1 combines with J gene TRBJ2-6; 12 nucleotides agree with TRBD2. V dropped 4 bases and J dropped 3; count of bases not matched to a gene: 8. The CDR3 has 18 amino acids. Germline V gives CDR1 SGHRS, CDR2 YFSETQ. CDR3 loop: CASSTSSGGAYGANVLTF. The CDR3 coding sequence is TGCGCCAGCAGCACCTCTAGCGGGGGGGCCTATGGGGCCAACGTCCTGACTTTC.